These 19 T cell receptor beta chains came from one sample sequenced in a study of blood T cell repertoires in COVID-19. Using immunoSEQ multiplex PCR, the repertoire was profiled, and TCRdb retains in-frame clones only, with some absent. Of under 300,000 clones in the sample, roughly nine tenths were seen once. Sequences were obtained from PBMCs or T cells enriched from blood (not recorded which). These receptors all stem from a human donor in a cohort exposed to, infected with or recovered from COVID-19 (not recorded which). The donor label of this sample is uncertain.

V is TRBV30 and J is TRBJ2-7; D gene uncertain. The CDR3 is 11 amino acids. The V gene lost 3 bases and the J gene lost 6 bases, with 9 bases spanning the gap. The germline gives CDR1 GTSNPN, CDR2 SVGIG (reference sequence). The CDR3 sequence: CAWSIQSEQYF. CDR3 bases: TGTGCCTGGAGCATACAGAGCGAGCAGTACTTC.

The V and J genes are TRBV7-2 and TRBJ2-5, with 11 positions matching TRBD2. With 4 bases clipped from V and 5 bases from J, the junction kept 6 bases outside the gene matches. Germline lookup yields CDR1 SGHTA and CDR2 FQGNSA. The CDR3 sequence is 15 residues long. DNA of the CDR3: TGTGCCAGCAGCTCGAAACTAGCGGGGGATGAGACCCAGTACTTC. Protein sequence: CASSSKLAGDETQYF.

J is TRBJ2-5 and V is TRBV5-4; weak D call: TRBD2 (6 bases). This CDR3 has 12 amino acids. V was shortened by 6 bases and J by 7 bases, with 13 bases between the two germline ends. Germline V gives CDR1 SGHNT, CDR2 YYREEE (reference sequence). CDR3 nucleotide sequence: TGTGCCAGCATATTCCCCGGGGGGACCCAGTACTTC. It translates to CASIFPGGTQYF.

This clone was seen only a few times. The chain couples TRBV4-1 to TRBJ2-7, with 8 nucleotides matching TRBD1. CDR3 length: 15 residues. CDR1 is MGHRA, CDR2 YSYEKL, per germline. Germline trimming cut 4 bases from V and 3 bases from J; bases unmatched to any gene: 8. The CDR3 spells CASSRETGENYEQYF. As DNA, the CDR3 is TGCGCCAGCAGCCGAGAGACAGGGGAAAACTACGAGCAGTACTTC.

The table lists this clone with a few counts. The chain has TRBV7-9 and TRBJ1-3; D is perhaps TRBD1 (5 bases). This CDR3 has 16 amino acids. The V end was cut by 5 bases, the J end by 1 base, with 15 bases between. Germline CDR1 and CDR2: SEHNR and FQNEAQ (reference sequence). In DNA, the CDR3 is TGTGCCAGCAGCCCTCGGAGGGGAAGGTCTGGAAACACCATATATTTT. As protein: CASSPRRGRSGNTIYF.

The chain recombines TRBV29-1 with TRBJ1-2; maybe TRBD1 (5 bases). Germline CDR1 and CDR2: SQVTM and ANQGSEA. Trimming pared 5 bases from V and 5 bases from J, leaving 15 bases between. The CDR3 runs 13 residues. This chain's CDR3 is CSVRVRAGYGYTF. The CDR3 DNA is TGCAGCGTTCGGGTCAGGGCGGGGTATGGCTACACCTTC.

The CDR3 DNA follows: TGTGCCAGCAGTGATTTGAGCTCCTATAATTCACCCCTCCACTTT. Encoded protein: CASSDLSSYNSPLHF. The gene calls are TRBV2 and TRBJ1-6; D is unclear. Germline assignment: CDR1 SNHLY and CDR2 FYNNEI. With 3 bases removed from V and 0 bases from J, the gap between germline ends came to 6 bases. The CDR3 covers 15 residues.

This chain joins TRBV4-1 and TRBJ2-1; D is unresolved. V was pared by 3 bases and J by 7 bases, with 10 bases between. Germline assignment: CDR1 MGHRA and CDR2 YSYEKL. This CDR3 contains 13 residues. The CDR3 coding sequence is TGCGCCAGCAGCCAGACACCAAGGAATGAGCAGTTCTTC. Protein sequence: CASSQTPRNEQFF.

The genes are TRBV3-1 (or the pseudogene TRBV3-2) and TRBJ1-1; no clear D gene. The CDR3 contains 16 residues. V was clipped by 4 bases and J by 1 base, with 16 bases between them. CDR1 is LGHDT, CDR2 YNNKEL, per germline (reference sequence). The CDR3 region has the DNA TGTGCCAGCAGCCCTACGCGGCCGCACCCGAACACTGAAGCTTTCTTT. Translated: CASSPTRPHPNTEAFF.

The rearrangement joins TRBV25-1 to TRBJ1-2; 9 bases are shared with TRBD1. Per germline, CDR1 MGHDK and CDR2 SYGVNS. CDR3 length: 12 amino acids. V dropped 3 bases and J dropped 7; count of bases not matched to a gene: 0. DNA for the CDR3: TGTGCCAGCAGTGAGGACAGGGGTGGCTACACCTTC. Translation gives CASSEDRGGYTF.

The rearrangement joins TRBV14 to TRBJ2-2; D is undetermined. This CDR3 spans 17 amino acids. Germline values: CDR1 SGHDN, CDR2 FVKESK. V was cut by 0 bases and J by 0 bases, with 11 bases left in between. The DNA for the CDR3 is TGTGCCAGCAGCCAAGATTGGCACCAGACGAACACCGGGGAGCTGTTTTTT. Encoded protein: CASSQDWHQTNTGELFF.

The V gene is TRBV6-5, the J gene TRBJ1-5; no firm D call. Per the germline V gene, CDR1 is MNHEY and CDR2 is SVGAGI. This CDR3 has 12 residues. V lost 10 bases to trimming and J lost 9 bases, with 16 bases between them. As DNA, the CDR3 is TGTGCCACCCTCCCCGAGCGGATGCCCCAGCATTTT. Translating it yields CATLPERMPQHF.

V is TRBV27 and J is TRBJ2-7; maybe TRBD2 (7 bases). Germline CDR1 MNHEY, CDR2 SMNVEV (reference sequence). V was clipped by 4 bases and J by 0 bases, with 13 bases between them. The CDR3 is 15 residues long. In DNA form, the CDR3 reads TGTGCCAGCAGTTGGGGGGGGCCTTCCTCCTACGAGCAGTACTTC. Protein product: CASSWGGPSSYEQYF.

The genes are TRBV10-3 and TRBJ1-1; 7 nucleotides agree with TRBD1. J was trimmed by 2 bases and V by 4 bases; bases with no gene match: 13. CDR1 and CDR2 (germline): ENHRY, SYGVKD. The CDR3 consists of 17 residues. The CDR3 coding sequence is TGTGCCATCAGTGGATTGCCCGGGACAGCCTTAAACACTGAAGCTTTCTTT. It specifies CAISGLPGTALNTEAFF.

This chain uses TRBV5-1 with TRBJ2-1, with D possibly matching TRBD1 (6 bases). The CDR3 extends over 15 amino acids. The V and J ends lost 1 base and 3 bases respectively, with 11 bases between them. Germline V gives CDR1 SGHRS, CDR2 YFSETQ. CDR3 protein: CASSLSRGIYNEQFF. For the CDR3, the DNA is TGCGCCAGCAGCTTGAGTAGGGGGATCTACAATGAGCAGTTCTTC.

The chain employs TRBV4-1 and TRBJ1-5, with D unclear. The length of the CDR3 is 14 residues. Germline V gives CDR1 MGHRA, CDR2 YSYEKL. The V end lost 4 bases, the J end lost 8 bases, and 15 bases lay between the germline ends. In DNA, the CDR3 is TGCGCCAGCAGCCTCAACACCCTCGGGGAGCCCCAGCATTTT. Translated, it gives CASSLNTLGEPQHF.

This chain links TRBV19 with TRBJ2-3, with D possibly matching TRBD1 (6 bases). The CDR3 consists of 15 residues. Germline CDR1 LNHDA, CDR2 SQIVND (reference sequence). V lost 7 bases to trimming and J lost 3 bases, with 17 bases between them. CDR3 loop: CASTPATGRTDTQYF. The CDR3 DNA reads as TGTGCCAGTACCCCGGCTACAGGGAGAACAGATACGCAGTATTTT.

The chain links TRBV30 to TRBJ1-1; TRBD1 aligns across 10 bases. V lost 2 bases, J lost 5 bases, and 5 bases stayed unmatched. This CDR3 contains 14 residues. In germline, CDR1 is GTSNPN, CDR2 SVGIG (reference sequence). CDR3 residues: CAWSMRQGATEAFF. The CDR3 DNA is TGTGCCTGGAGTATGAGACAGGGGGCAACTGAAGCTTTCTTT.

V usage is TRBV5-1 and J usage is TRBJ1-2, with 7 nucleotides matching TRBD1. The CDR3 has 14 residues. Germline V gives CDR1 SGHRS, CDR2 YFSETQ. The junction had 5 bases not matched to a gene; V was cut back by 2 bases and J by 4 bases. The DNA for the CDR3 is TGCGCCAGCAGCTTCCAGGGGGTATCCTATGGCTACACCTTC. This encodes CASSFQGVSYGYTF.